This note documents a single TCR beta chain sequence. Different DNA sequences within this sample yield the same CDR3. The data belong to a study of Ad26.COV2.S vaccination and SARS-CoV-2 variants. Treatment in this sample: about 20 received Ad26.COV2.S at low or high dose, single or two shots; several received placebo; per-sample allocation not given. Samples were taken on day 63 after the first vaccine or placebo injection. Produced via immunoSEQ multiplex PCR; TCRdb's table is partial and in-frame only. This table holds around 340,000 clones, approximately 86% found once. Sequenced here: peripheral blood, sampled in a trial of Ad26.COV2.S vaccine versus placebo. The receptor was isolated from a person between 18 and 59 years old who received the Ad26.COV2.S COVID-19 vaccine or a placebo.

CDR3 in DNA: TGTGCCAGCTCCAGAGGCGATGGCACTGAAGCTTTCTTT. Encoded protein: CASSRGDGTEAFF. The chain recombines TRBV9 with TRBJ1-1; D not resolved. The V end lost 7 bases, the J end lost 4 bases, and 14 bases lay between the germline ends. Germline loops: CDR1 SGDLS, CDR2 YYNGEE. CDR3 length: 13 residues.